This T cell receptor beta chain was sequenced during a study of blood T cell repertoires in COVID-19 (TCRdb year 2020). Notes on the research overall: Collaborator samples came from the United States, Italy and Spain and covered acute and convalescent phases of COVID-19. The samples were drawn from two sources: the first 160 participants of the ongoing ImmuneRACE study, and fewer than 1,500 subjects contributed by 6 global collaborators. Deeply sampled blood TCRbeta repertoires from subjects exposed to, actively infected with, or recovered from COVID-19 were included in the dataset. The repertoires were released in a freely available public database meant as a resource for research on the immune response to SARS-CoV-2. The material from the prospective study consisted of cDNA or gDNA derived from T cells, B-cell-depleted T cells, or PBMCs. A de-identified subject ID, COVID-19 status, age in years and sex were almost always included in the sample metadata. HLA class I and class II types, where available, came from metadata supplied by the sample provider rather than from assay-based typing.

As to this clone: What this receptor recognizes is not known. Base qualities are not provided; no much larger clone lies one nucleotide away. This specimen includes other DNA sequences encoding the same CDR3.

Its CDR3 holds 12 amino acids, cysteine through phenylalanine. CDR3 DNA only is kept here, 36 bases in frame from base 1. CDR1 and CDR2 (SQVTM, ANQGSEA) derive from the germline V gene. V and J are truncated by 4 bases and 1 base respectively, leaving an intervening sequence of 5 bases. Whole blood was collected in K2EDTA tubes by collaborating institutions according to the institutions' own protocols. For TCRbeta analysis, collaborators shipped samples as frozen whole blood, isolated PBMCs, or DNA extracted from either of those sample types. TCRbeta CDR3 regions were amplified from genomic DNA using the immunoSEQ Assay, a bias-controlled multiplex PCR. Per the source publication's procedure: Nucleated cell counts per sample were estimated from amplification of reference gene primers within the assay. Sequence reads were collapsed and filtered to measure the absolute abundance of every unique TCRbeta CDR3 rearrangement. Productive Simpson clonality was computed per sample as the square root of Simpson's diversity index over productive rearrangements. The source is immuneACCESS, and TCRdb retained only in-frame sequences with V and J called. Part of the clones is not carried over; for the studies checked, unresolved V genes explain less than half of this, and the remainder is unexplained. Clone size and V and J calls were adopted from that table, with D and trimming inferred from the DNA. The sample table lists under 300,000 clones, approximately 87% of them with a count of one. The biggest ten clones account for 6.2% of the sample.

General findings and caveats noted by the study authors: The quantity of clinical and demographic metadata differed by source and by participant and was supplied without curation.

The sample was peripheral blood. The TCR was taken from a man aged 55 to 69 with acute or convalescent COVID-19. The chain is made from TRBV29-1 and TRBJ1-3; perhaps TRBD1 is the D gene, with 5 bases matching. The DNA sequence is as follows: TGCAGCGTTGGGACATCTGGAAACACCATATATTTT. This translates into CSVGTSGNTIYF.